The rows below give T cell receptor beta chains drawn from one sample of a study of shared clonotypes between healthy human individuals. Produced via immunoSEQ multiplex PCR; TCRdb's table is partial and in-frame only. The data contain around 1.9 million clones, 85% to 95% of them singletons. The sequencing sample was made of naive CD8+ T cells from PBMCs. These receptors were taken from a man between 18 and 35 years old in good health. Some clones in this sample may be carry-over from other donors' samples. The CDR3 runs from the conserved cysteine through the conserved F or W. The D gene is left open where the match is weak. The size field is filled for only some rows; it gives once, few, many or a size class.

d_gene,j_gene,v_gene,len,abundance,CDR3nt,CDR3aa
NA,TRBJ1-1,TRBV28,15,NA,TGTGCCAGCAGTCCCCGGGGACATGTGAACACTGAAGCTTTCTTT,CASSPRGHVNTEAFF
NA,TRBJ1-1,TRBV5-4,14,NA,TGTGCCAGCAGCTTGGGGGCAGTGAACACTGAAGCTTTCTTT,CASSLGAVNTEAFF
TRBD1,TRBJ2-7,TRBV19,14,NA,TGTGCCAGTAGTATCGGACAGGGTTACTACGAGCAGTACTTC,CASSIGQGYYEQYF
NA,TRBJ2-1,TRBV6-4,15,NA,TGTGCCAGCAGTGACTTGGCAGGGCAATATGGTGGGCAGTTCTTC,CASSDLAGQYGGQFF
NA,TRBJ2-2,TRBV4-3,12,NA,TGCGCCAGCAGCCCCAGGGGAGGAGAGCTGTTTTTT,CASSPRGGELFF
TRBD1,TRBJ2-7,TRBV10-3,14,NA,TGTGCCATCAGTGGGAGAGGGACAGGGAACGAGCAGTACTTC,CAISGRGTGNEQYF
NA,TRBJ2-7,TRBV27,14,NA,TGTGCCAGCAGTCAAGACAGGAGGTCCTACGAGCAGTACTTC,CASSQDRRSYEQYF
NA,TRBJ2-2,TRBV21-1,15,NA,TGTGCCAGCAGCAAAAAGGGGTTAGTAACCGGGGAGCTGTTTTTT,CASSKKGLVTGELFF
NA,TRBJ1-1,TRBV30,12,NA,TGTGCCTGGGCCCCGGGGAACACTGAAGCTTTCTTT,CAWAPGNTEAFF
NA,TRBJ2-7,TRBV28,14,NA,TGTGCCAGCAGTTTCCAGGGGACCTCCTACGAGCAGTACTTC,CASSFQGTSYEQYF
NA,TRBJ2-2,TRBV6-5,15,NA,TGTGCCAGCAGTTTTACACAGGGACGTGGCGGGGAGCTGTTTTTT,CASSFTQGRGGELFF
NA,TRBJ1-2,TRBV6-5,14,NA,TGTGCCAGCAGTTACGGGGGGCGAGGCGGTGGCTACACCTTC,CASSYGGRGGGYTF
NA,TRBJ2-2,TRBV7-2,14,once,TGTGCCAGCAGCCCCGTTGCAGACACCGGGGAGCTGTTTTTT,CASSPVADTGELFF
NA,TRBJ1-1,TRBV15,16,few,TGTGCCACCAGCACCGAGCCTGAGGGGGTTAACACTGAAGCTTTCTTT,CATSTEPEGVNTEAFF
TRBD2,TRBJ2-5,TRBV7-9,17,NA,TGTGCCAGCAGCTTCTTACTAGCGGGATCCCTGACGGGGACCCAGTACTTC,CASSFLLAGSLTGTQYF
NA,TRBJ2-7,TRBV25-1,11,NA,TGTGCCAGCAGTGAATATTACGAGCAGTACTTC,CASSEYYEQYF
NA,TRBJ1-1,TRBV4-2,14,few,TGTGCCAGCAGCTATAACCAGGGATTCACTGAAGCTTTCTTT,CASSYNQGFTEAFF
TRBD1,TRBJ1-3,TRBV6-1,14,NA,TGTGCCAGCAGGGGGACAGGGACTGGAAACACCATATATTTT,CASRGTGTGNTIYF
NA,TRBJ1-1,TRBV11-2,13,NA,TGTGCCAGCACCTTAGGGGGGAACACTGAAGCTTTCTTT,CASTLGGNTEAFF